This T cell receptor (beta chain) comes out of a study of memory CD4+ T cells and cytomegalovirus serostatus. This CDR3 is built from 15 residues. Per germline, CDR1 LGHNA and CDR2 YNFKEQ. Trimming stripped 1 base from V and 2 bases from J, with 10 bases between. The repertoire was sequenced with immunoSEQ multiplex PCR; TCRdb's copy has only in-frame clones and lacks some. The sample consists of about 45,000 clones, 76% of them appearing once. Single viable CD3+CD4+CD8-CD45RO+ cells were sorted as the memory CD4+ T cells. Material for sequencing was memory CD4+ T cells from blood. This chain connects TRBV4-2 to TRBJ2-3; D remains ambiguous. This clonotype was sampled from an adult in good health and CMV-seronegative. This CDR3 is CASSQVMDDTDTQYF. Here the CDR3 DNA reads TGTGCCAGCAGCCAAGTGATGGACGACACAGATACGCAGTATTTT.